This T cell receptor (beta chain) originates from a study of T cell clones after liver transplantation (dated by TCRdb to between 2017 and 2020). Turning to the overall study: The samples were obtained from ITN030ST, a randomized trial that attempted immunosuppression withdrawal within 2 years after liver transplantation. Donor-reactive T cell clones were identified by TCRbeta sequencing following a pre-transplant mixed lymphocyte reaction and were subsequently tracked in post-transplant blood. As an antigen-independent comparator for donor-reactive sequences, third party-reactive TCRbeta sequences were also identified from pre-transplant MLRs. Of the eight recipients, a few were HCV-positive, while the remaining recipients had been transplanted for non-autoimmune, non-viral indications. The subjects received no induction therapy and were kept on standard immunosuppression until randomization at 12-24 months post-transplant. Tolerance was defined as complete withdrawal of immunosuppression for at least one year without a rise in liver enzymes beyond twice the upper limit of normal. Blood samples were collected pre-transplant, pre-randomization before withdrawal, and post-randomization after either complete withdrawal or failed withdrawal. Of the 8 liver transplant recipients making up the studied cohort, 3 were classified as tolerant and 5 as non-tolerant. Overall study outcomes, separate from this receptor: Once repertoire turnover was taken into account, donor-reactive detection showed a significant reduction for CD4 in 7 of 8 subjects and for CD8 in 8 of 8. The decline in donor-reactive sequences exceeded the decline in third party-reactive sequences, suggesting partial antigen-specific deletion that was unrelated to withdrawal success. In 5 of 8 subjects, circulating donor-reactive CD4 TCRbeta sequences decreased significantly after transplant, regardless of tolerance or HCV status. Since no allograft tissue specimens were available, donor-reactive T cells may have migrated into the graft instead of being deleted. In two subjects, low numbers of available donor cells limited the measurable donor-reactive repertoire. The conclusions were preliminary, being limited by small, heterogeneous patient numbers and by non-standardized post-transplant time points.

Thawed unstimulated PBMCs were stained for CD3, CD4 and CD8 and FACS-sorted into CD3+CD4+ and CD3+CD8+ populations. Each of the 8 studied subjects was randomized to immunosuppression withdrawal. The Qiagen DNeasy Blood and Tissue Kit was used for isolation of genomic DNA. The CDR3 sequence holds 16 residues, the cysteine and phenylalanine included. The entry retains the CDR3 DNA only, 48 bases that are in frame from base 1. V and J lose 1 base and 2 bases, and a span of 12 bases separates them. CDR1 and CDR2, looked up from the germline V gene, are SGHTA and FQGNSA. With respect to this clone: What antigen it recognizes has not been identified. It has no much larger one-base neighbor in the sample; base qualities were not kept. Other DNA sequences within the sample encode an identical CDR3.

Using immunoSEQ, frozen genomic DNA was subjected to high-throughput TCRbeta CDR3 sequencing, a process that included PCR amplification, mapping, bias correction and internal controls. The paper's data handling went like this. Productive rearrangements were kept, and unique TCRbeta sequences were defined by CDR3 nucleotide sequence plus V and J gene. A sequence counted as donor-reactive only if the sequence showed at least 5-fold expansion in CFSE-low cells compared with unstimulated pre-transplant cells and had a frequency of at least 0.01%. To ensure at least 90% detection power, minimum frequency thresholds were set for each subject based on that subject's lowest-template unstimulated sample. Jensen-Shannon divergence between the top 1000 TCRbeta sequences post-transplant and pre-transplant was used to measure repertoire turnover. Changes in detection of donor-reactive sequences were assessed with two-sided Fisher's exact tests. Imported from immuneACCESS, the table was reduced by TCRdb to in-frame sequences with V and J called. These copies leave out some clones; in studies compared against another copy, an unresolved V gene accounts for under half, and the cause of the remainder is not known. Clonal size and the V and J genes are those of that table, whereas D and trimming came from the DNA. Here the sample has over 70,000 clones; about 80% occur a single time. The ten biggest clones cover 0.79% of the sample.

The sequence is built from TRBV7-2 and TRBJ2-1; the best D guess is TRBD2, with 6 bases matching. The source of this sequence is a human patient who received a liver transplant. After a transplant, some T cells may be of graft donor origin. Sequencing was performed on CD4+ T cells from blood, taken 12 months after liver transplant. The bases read TGTGCCAGCAGCTTAGGGGGTAGCGGCGCCTACAATGAGCAGTTCTTC. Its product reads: CASSLGGSGAYNEQFF.